This TCR beta chain originates from a study of shared clonotypes between healthy human individuals (dated by TCRdb to the early 2020s). General notes on the study: A few men and a couple of women, aged 18 to 49 years, made up the cohort. For each donor, three plates each were used for CD4 naive and CD4 memory, two plates were used for CD8 naive, and one plate was used for CD8 memory. To estimate repertoire size and how much clonotype sharing occurs between individuals, the study deeply sequenced the blood TCR repertoires of 5 or 6 healthy adults. To increase sequencing depth and limit assay-specific biases, different laboratories used diverse techniques to prepare libraries and sequence TCR repertoires. Leukapheresis yielded between about 0.94 and 8.9 billion PBMCs per donor.

Healthy HIV-negative adults with no recently reported acute infections or vaccinations were included as donors. Every donor was a Caucasian adult living in Nashville, Tennessee, USA. CD4+ T cells were enriched through magnetic negative selection, after which naive cells were positively selected on CD45RA and the remaining negative fraction served as the memory subset. After blood collection by leukapheresis, PBMCs were isolated using Ficoll-Histopaque density gradient centrifugation and then cryopreserved in the vapor phase of liquid nitrogen. Analytical flow cytometry was used to check the purity and quantity of every magnetically sorted T cell population. From each sorted fraction, genomic DNA was isolated and quantified by UV absorbance on a Nanodrop 2000c. Results the study describes overall, beyond this receptor: Only blood was sampled, and tissue TCR repertoires likely differ from those in blood. Even with the large sequencing depth, rarefaction of the sorted-subset datasets indicated that sequencing was incomplete. The genetic and exposure-history diversity represented was limited by the small number of donors. Sharing across a few donors was observed for approximately 5% of naive CD4, about 4% of naive CD8, 2% to 2.5% of memory CD4, and about 0.4% of memory CD8 clonotypes. Clonotypes shared by all four sorted-subset donors showed higher generation probabilities than non-shared clonotypes. Naive subsets generally had larger estimated clonotype richness than memory subsets. Based on pairwise subsampling, the degree of clonotype sharing among donors was expected to be affected by sequencing depth.

This clone has just one count. The clone's antigen remains unknown. No qualities accompany the bases; no much larger clone lies one base away. Using the deep immunoSEQ assay, multiplex PCR amplified TCR CDR3 regions from genomic DNA. For each cell subset, the extracted genomic DNA was distributed evenly across all wells of several immunoSEQ 96-well plates, and each plate served as one replicate. Each replicate PCR for sorted subsets received about 0.2 ug genomic DNA, equal to roughly 30,000 T cell genomes. The purified libraries were quantified using a Qubit 3.0 fluorometer, sized with a Bioanalyzer 2100, and then quantified again using the KAPA Library Quantification kit. A separate single-read 150-cycle Illumina NextSeq 550 flow cell was used to sequence each immunoSEQ 96-well plate. The authors' pipeline ran thus. Because the immunoSEQ output included only junctional sequences and no quality scores, the filtering could not be the same as the filtering used for full-length reads. Sequences were annotated with PyIR, a Python wrapper for IgBLAST v1.9, and V/J genes and CDR3 were assigned using IMGT germline references. Any read was removed if the V/J assignment was weak (E-value above 1e-6), the CDR3 was missing, or the read contained stop codons, out-of-frame junctions, or ambiguous translated residues. A V3J clonotype was defined by an identical inferred V gene, J gene, and CDR3 amino acid sequence. Percentage overlap between repertoires was computed as shared unique clonotypes divided by the size of the smaller repertoire. Repertoire richness was assessed with RTK rarefaction, the Chao1 estimator, and Recon v2.1 estimates of unobserved clonotypes. OLGA was used to compute generation probabilities for all TCRbeta clonotypes that the gDNA method yielded from a handful of donors. The table was pulled from immuneACCESS by TCRdb, which kept in-frame rearrangements only. Such tables lose some clones; where checked, under half of the loss comes from unresolved V genes, and the rest has no known cause. V, J and clone size are those of that table, while D and trimming were read from the DNA. The sample table records around 330,000 clones; approximately 74% of these occur just once. Of the sample, about 9.3% is held by the ten largest clones.

The sample was memory CD4+ T cells sorted from blood. The cell subset or site tag for this specimen amounts to: CD45RA-negative fraction. The clonotype was recovered from a man aged 25-45 years in good health.

The nucleotide sequence reads as follows: TGCGCCAGCAGTCCCGGGGCTAGCGGGACCTACGAGCAGTACTTC. Translated, it reads CASSPGASGTYEQYF. The rearrangement combines TRBV4-1 with TRBJ2-7, with 9 central nucleotides matching TRBD2. Trimming accounts for 6 bases at V and 2 bases at J, while the number of junction bases matched to no gene is 8. Measured from the cysteine to the phenylalanine, the CDR3 is 15 residues long. The DNA shown is the 45-base CDR3, in frame from base 1. Taken from the germline V gene, the CDR1 and CDR2 loops are MGHRA and YSYEKL.